This TCR beta chain came from a study of blood T cells in healthy people across ages. The germline gives CDR1 MDHEN, CDR2 SYDVKM. This CDR3 has 16 amino acids. There were at least 5 micrograms of total RNA extracted from every sample. Alongside a J-beta primer mix, a sample-barcoded 5' primer served in a second PCR lasting about 6 to 11 cycles. TCRdb independently ran MiXCR on the 5' RACE reads; one entry per CDR3 protein. The sample shows more than 1,400,000 distinct CDR3 sequences, 40% to 50% of them seen only once. The source is a woman aged 18-35 years in good health. Sequenced sample: blood. The V and J genes are TRBV28 and TRBJ2-4; 7 bases match TRBD1. The DNA matches TRBJ2-7 better at its end, which makes the J call doubtful. The CDR3 nucleotides read TGTGCCAGCAGTTTAAAATTAGGACAGGTGTCCTACGAGCAGTACTTC. Amino acid sequence: CASSLKLGQVSYEQYF.